The rows below give T cell receptor beta chains drawn from one sample of a study of shared clonotypes between healthy human individuals. Profiling relied on immunoSEQ multiplex PCR, and the TCRdb table lists in-frame clones only, not all of them. The sample has around 2.3 million clones, nearly 97% seen once. Sample: naive CD4+ T cells sorted from blood. The source of these receptors is a man younger than 35 in good health. Each CDR3 is given with its conserved first and last residue. A D gene is named only where the DNA matches it firmly.

d_call,j_call,v_call,cdr3_length,cdr3_aa
.,TRBJ1-2,TRBV28,14,CASSLAGGLYGYTF
TRBD1,TRBJ1-1,TRBV10-3,12,CATGGLNTEAFF
.,TRBJ2-1,TRBV7-9,15,CASSFAGARRIEQFF
.,TRBJ2-6,TRBV11-2,15,CASSPQGAGANVLTF
.,TRBJ2-3,TRBV5-1,18,CASSPDGLSSKSTDTQYF
.,TRBJ1-1,TRBV19,16,CASSTGSGRGNTEAFF
.,TRBJ2-7,TRBV18,13,CASSPTNSYEQYF
TRBD2,TRBJ2-7,TRBV5-8,15,CASSLRPSGSYEQYF
TRBD1,TRBJ2-2,TRBV10-3,15,CAISPGQTNTGELFF
.,TRBJ2-7,TRBV19,17,CASSIVGYGRGSYEQYF
.,TRBJ2-3,TRBV28,18,CASSSPAIGGTGADTQYF
.,TRBJ1-2,TRBV6-1,12,CASSAEIYGYTF
TRBD2,TRBJ2-3,TRBV7-3,15,CASSPSGGLADTQYF
.,TRBJ1-2,TRBV5-4,15,CASSFPTQGNYGYTF
.,TRBJ2-7,TRBV15,15,CATSRDGGLSYEQYF
.,TRBJ1-1,TRBV29-1,12,CSGSTGYTEAFF
.,TRBJ1-2,TRBV10-3,15,CAISESPGNNYGYTF
TRBD1,TRBJ1-4,TRBV5-1,15,CASSSSTGGGEKLFF
.,TRBJ2-2,TRBV7-2,16,CASSPPGHEATGELFF
.,TRBJ2-7,TRBV2,11,CASNLGHEQYF
.,TRBJ1-4,TRBV6-5,14,CASSTTGPNEKLFF
TRBD1,TRBJ2-7,TRBV5-4,15,CASTQDRAPIYEQYF
TRBD1,TRBJ2-7,TRBV2,15,CASSVEGRGSYEQYF
TRBD1,TRBJ2-1,TRBV19,15,CATKKTGIEYNEQFF
.,TRBJ2-1,TRBV30,11,CAWGGYNEQFF
.,TRBJ2-3,TRBV29-1,15,CSVGQRAPSTDTQYF
.,TRBJ2-1,TRBV6-1,14,CASRGTWVYNEQFF
.,TRBJ2-1,TRBV11-2,15,CASSLDFRAISGGFF
TRBD1,TRBJ1-2,TRBV28,16,CASSLRITGDAYGYTF
.,TRBJ2-5,TRBV10-2,13,CASSELPLETQYF
TRBD1,TRBJ2-5,TRBV11-2,15,CASSLSRGQEETQYF
TRBD1,TRBJ2-3,TRBV13,16,CASSPSTGASTDTQYF
.,TRBJ1-1,TRBV7-9,14,CASSLAASNTEAFF
TRBD1,TRBJ1-4,TRBV5-1,16,CASSLEGGAVGEKLFF
.,TRBJ1-2,TRBV29-1,15,CSVSLWDSGNYGYTF
.,TRBJ1-4,TRBV2,11,CASTIGEKLFF
TRBD1,TRBJ1-6,TRBV5-1,14,CASKEGQGFAPLHF
.,TRBJ2-2,TRBV11-3,15,CASSPGGELTGELFF
.,TRBJ2-7,TRBV28,12,CASSFSGGEQYF
TRBD2,TRBJ2-1,TRBV10-2,14,CASRTSGSFGEQFF
.,TRBJ2-1,TRBV6-5,13,CASRKGYLNEQFF
.,TRBJ2-7,TRBV11-2,13,CASSLYTDYEQYF
.,TRBJ1-3,TRBV5-1,15,CASSLGQRSGNTIYF
.,TRBJ1-6,TRBV6-6,13,CASSPFGVPPLHF
.,TRBJ2-1,TRBV29-1,14,CSVEAFLGGVEQFF
.,TRBJ2-1,TRBV10-2,12,CASRDNYNEQFF
.,TRBJ2-1,TRBV7-2,15,CASSLTDLGYNEQFF
.,TRBJ2-7,TRBV7-9,13,CASSLSEVYEQYF
TRBD1,TRBJ1-1,TRBV5-1,15,CASSLWDRVGTEAFF
TRBD2,TRBJ2-3,TRBV19,15,CASSIAGGLVDTQYF
.,TRBJ1-5,TRBV6-1,13,CASSPQDNQPQHF
TRBD2,TRBJ2-3,TRBV5-1,16,CASSLGGPAGTDTQYF
.,TRBJ2-3,TRBV6-1,14,CASKFSSGTDTQYF
.,TRBJ2-7,TRBV5-1,14,CASSLERLGGEQYF
TRBD1,TRBJ2-1,TRBV6-1,13,CASSGQGINEQFF
.,TRBJ1-3,TRBV6-5,14,CASSYSRGTNTIYF
.,TRBJ2-1,TRBV15,16,CATSRWATKGGSEQFF
TRBD1,TRBJ1-1,TRBV7-2,14,CASSLRTGDTEAFF
.,TRBJ2-1,TRBV6-5,11,CASSYGVAWFF